This T cell receptor beta chain is drawn from a study of beta chain features in type 1 diabetes. Whole-study context: The samples had 85 million to 140 million sorted cells examined in all.

Concerning this clone itself: The antigen is not known.

Expressed TCRB transcripts got sequenced, as all isolated RNA was reverse transcribed. Method: immunoSEQ multiplex PCR; TCRdb's copy keeps in-frame clones and lacks some. The table includes hundreds of thousands of clones, around 12% detected once. Broader study findings: Across all four CD4+ subsets, people with type 1 diabetes showed modestly shorter TCRB CDR3s. Cells that show high TCR expression could be over-represented by cDNA sequencing.

This clonotype was sampled from a woman in her late teens or twenties with type 1 diabetes. Input material: naive CD4+ T cells from blood.

Here the CDR3 DNA reads TGTGCCAGCAGCTTAGTTACGGGAACCTACGAGCAGTACTTC. This encodes CASSLVTGTYEQYF. V and J are TRBV11-2 and TRBJ2-7, with D possibly matching TRBD2 (5 bases). This CDR3 spans 14 amino acids. V lost 1 base to trimming and J lost 2 bases, with 9 bases between them. Germline V gives CDR1 SGHAT, CDR2 FQNNGV.